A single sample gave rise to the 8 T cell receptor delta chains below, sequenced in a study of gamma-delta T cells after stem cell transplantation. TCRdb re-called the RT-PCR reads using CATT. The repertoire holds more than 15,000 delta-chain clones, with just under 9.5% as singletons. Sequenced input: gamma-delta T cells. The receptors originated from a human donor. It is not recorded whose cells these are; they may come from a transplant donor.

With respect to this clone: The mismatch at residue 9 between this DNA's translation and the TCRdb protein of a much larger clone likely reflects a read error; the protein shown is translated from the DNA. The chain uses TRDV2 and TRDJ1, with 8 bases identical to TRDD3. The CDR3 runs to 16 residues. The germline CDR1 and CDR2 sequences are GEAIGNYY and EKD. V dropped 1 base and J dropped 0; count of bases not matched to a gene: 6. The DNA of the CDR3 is TGTGCCTGTGACACTCTGGGGGAGGCTCACACCGATAAACTCATCTTT. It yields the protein CACDTLGEAHTDKLIF.

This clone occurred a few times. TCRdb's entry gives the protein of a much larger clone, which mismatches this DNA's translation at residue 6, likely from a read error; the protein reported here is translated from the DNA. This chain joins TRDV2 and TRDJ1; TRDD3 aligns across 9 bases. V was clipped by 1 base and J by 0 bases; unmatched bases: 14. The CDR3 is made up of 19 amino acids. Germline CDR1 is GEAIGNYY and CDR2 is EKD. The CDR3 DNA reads TGTGCCTGTGACACAATAACTGGGGGAGTTCCATCGTACACCGATAAACTCATCTTT. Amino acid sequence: CACDTITGGVPSYTDKLIF.

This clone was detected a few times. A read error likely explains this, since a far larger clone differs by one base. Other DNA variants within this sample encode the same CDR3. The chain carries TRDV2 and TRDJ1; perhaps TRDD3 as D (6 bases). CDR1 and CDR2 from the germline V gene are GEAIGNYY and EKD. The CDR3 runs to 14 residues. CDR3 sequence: CACDTWGATDKLIF. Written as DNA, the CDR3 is TGTGCCTGCGACACGTGGGGGGCAACCGATAAACTCATCTTT.

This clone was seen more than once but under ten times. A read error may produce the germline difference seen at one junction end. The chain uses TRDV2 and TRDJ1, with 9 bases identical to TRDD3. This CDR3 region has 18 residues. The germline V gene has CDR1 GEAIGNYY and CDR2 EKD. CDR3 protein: CAFDREGDTRSYTDKLIF. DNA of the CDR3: TGTGCCTTTGACAGAGAGGGGGATACTCGATCTTACACCGATAAACTCATCTTT.

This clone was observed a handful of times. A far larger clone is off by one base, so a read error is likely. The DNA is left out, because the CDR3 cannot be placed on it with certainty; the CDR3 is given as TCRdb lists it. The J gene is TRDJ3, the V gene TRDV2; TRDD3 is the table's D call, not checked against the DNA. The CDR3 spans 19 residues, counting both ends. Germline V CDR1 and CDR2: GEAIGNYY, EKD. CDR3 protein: CACDPLGIGSSWDTRQMFF.

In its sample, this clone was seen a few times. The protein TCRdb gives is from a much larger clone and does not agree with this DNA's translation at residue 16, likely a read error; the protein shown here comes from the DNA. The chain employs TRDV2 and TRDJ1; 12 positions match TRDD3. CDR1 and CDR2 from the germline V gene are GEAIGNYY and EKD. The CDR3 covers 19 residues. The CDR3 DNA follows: TGTGCCTGTGACCCTCTGCCTGGGGGATACGCCCGGCAGACCGATAGACTCATCTTT. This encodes CACDPLPGGYARQTDRLIF.

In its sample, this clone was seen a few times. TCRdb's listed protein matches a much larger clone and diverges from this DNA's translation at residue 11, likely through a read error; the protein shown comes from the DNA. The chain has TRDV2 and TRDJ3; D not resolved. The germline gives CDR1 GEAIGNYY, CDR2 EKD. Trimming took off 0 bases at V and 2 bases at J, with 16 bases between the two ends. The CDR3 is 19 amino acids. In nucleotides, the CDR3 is TGTGCCTGTGACACCGTCGAGGAATCCAGCACCTGGGACACCCGACAGATGTTTTTC. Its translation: CACDTVEESSTWDTRQMFF.

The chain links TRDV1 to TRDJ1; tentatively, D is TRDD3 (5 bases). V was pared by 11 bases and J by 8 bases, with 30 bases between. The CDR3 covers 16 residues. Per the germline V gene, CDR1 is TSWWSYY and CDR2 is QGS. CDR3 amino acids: CASEEETTRGDAKLIF. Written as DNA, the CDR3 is TGTGCTAGTGAGGAAGAAACGACGAGGGGAGACGCAAAACTCATCTTT.